This T cell receptor beta chain was identified during a study of cytomegalovirus exposure and HLA in healthy donors. General study results and limits: Published work reported that the classifier diagnosed cytomegalovirus status with high specificity and sensitivity. Several of the most significant clusters were apparently associated with common viral pathogens in a later analysis. The availability of immune exposure information extended only to CMV serostatus. Researchers catalogued 164 TCR beta chains as cytomegalovirus-associated.

Primers: 60 Vbeta forward and 13 Jbeta reverse. Sequencing was performed with immunoSEQ multiplex PCR; in TCRdb, only in-frame clones are kept and a portion is missing. The sample carries 220,000 or so clones, around 73% recorded once. On this clone: Its antigen is as yet unknown.

The CDR3 consists of 13 residues. The germline V gene has CDR1 MDHEN and CDR2 SYDVKM. Deletions cut 6 bases from V and 14 bases from J, with 17 bases between. The clonotype was recovered from a male donor in good health and CMV-seronegative. The genes are TRBV28 and TRBJ1-6; D is uncertain. Sequenced input: PBMCs. The CDR3 DNA is TGTGCCAGCAGGGGAGCCTCGGAGGGAACCCTCCACTTT. As protein: CASRGASEGTLHF.